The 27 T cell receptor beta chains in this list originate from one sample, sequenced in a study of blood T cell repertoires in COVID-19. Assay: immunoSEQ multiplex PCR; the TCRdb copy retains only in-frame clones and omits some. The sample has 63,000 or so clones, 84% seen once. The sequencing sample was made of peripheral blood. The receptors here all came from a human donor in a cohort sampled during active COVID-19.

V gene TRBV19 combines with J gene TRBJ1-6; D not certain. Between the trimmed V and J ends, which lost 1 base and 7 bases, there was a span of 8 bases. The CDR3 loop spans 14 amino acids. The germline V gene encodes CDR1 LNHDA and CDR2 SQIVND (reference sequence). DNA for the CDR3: TGTGCCAGTAGTATAGCCTCACAGAATTCACCCCTCCACTTT. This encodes CASSIASQNSPLHF.

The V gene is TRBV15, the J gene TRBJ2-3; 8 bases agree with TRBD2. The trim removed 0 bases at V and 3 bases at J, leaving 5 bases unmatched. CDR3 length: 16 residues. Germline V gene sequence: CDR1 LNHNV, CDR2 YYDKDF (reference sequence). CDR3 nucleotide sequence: TGTGCCACCAGCAGAGAGATGGGACTAGAGACAGATACGCAGTATTTT. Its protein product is CATSREMGLETDTQYF.

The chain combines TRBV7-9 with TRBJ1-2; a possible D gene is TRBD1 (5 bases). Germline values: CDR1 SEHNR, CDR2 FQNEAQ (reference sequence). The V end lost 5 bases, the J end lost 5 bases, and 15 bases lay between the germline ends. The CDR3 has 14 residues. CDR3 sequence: CASSRDAAGYGYTF. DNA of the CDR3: TGTGCCAGCAGCCGGGACGCCGCGGGGTATGGCTACACCTTC.

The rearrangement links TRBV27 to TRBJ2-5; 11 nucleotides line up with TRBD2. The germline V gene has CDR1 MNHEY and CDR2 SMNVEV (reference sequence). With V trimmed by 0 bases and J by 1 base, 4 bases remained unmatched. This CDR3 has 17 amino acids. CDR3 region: CASSLSATSGAQETQYF. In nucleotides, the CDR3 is TGTGCCAGCAGTTTATCAGCGACTAGCGGGGCCCAAGAGACCCAGTACTTC.

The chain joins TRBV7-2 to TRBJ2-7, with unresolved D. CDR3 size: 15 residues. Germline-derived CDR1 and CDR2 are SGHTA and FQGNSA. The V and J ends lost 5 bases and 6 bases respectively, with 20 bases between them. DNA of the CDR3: TGTGCCAGCAGCGTTAACGCCGCACGTTCGGGCGAGCAGTACTTC. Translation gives CASSVNAARSGEQYF.

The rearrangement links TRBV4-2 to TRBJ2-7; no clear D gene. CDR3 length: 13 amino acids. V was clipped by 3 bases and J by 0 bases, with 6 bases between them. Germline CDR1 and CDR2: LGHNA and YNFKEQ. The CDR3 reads CASSQESSYEQYF. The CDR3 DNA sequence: TGTGCCAGCAGCCAGGAGAGCTCCTACGAGCAGTACTTC.

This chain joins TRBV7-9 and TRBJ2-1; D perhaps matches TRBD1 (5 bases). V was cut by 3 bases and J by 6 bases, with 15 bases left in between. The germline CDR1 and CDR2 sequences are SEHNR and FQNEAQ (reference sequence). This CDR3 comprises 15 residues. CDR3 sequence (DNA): TGTGCCAGCAGCTTCGACAGTCCATCCGTCAATGAGCAGTTCTTC. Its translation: CASSFDSPSVNEQFF.

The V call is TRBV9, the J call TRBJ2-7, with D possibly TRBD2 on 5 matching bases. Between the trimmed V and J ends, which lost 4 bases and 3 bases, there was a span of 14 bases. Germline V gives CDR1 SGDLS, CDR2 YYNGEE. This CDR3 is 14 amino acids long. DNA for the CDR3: TGTGCCAGCAGCCCCCCCAGCGGAAGCTACGAGCAGTACTTC. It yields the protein CASSPPSGSYEQYF.

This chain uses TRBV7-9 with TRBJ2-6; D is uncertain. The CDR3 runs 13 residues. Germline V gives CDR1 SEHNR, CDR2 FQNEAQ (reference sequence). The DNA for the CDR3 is TGTGCTATGGTGGGCCGGGGGGCCAACGTCCTGACTTTC. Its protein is CAMVGRGANVLTF.

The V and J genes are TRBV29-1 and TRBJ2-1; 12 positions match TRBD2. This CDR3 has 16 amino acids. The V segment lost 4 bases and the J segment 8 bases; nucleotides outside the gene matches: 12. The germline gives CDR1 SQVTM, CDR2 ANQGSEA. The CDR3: CSVVGTSGWLGYEQFF. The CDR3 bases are TGCAGCGTTGTGGGGACTAGCGGGTGGTTAGGTTATGAGCAGTTCTTC.

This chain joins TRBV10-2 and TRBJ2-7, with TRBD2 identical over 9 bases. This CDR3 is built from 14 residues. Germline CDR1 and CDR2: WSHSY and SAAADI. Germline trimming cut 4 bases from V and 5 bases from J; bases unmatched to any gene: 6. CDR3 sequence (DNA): TGCGCCAGCAGTGGGGGACTAGCTTTGAACGAGCAGTACTTC. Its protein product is CASSGGLALNEQYF.

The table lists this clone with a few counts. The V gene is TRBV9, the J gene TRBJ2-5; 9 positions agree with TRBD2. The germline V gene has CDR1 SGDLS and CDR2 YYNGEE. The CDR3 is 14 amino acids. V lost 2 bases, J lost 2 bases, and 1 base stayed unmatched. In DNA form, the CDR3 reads TGTGCCAGCAGCGTGAGCGGGGGGCAAGAGACCCAGTACTTC. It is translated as CASSVSGGQETQYF.

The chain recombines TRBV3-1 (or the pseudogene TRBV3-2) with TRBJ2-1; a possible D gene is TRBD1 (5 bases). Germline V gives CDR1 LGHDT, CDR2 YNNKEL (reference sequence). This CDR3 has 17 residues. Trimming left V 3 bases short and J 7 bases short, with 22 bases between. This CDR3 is CASSHVNSPTALNEQFF. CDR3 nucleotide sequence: TGTGCCAGCAGCCACGTAAATTCACCGACAGCCCTAAATGAGCAGTTCTTC.

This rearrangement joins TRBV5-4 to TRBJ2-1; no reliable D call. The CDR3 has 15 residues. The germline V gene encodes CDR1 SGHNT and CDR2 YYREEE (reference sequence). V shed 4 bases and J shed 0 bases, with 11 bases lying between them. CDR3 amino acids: CASSPQTSSYNEQFF. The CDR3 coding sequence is TGTGCCAGCAGCCCACAAACAAGCTCCTACAATGAGCAGTTCTTC. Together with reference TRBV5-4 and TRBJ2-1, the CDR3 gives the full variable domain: ETGVTQSPTHLIKTRGQQVTLRCSSQSGHNTVSWYQQALGQGPQFIFQYYREEENGRGNFPPRFSGLQFPNYSSELNVNALELDDSALYLCASSPQTSSYNEQFFGPGTRLTVL.

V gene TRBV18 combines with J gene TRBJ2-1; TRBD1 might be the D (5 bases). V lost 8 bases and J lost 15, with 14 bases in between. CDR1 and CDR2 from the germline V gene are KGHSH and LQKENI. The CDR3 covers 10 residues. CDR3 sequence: CASTWTRWFF. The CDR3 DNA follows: TGTGCCAGCACCTGGACACGATGGTTCTTC. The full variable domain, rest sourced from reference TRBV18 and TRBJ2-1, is NAGVMQNPRHLVRRRGQEARLRCSPMKGHSHVYWYRQLPEEGLKFMVYLQKENIIDESGMPKERFSAEFPKEGPSILRIQQVVRGDSAAYFCASTWTRWFFGPGTRLTVL.

The CDR3 DNA sequence: TGTGCCAGCAGTACTGGGACTAGCTCCTACGAGCAGTACTTC. Its protein is CASSTGTSSYEQYF. The chain links TRBV6-2 or TRBV6-3 to TRBJ2-7; 8 bases fit TRBD2. This CDR3 is 14 amino acids long. With 5 bases clipped from V and 0 bases from J, the junction kept 3 bases outside the gene matches. CDR1 and CDR2 from the germline V gene are MNHEY and SVGEGT.

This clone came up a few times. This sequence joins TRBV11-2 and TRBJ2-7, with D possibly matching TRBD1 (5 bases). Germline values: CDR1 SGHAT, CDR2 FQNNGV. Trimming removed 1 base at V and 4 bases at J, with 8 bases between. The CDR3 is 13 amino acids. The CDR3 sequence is CASSLGQQYEQYF. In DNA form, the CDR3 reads TGTGCCAGCAGCTTAGGACAGCAATACGAGCAGTACTTC.

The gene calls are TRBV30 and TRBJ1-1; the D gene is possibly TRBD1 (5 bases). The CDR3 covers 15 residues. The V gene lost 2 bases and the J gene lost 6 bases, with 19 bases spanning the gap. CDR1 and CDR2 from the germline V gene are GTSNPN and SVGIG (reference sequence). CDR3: CAWSRQSRISAEAFF. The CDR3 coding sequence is TGTGCCTGGAGTAGACAGAGCCGGATAAGCGCTGAAGCTTTCTTT. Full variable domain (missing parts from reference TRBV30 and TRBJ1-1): SQTIHQWPATLVQPVGSPLSLECTVEGTSNPNLYWYRQAAGRGLQLLFYSVGIGQISSEVPQNLSASRPQDRQFILSSKKLLLSDSGFYLCAWSRQSRISAEAFFGQGTRLTVV.

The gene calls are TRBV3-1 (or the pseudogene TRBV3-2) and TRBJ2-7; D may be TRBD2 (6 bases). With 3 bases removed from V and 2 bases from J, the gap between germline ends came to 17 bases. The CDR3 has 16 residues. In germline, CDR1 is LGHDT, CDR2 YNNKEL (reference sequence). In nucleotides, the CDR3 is TGTGCCAGCAGCCATCATCCGGGACTTACTACCTACGAGCAGTACTTC. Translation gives CASSHHPGLTTYEQYF.

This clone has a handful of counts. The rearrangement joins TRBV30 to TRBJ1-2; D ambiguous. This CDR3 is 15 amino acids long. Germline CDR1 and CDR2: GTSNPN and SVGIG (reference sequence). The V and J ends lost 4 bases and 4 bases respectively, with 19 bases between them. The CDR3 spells CAWNHRQLLSYGYTF. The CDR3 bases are TGTGCCTGGAACCACCGACAACTCCTATCCTATGGCTACACCTTC. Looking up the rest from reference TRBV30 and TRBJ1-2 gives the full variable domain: SQTIHQWPATLVQPVGSPLSLECTVEGTSNPNLYWYRQAAGRGLQLLFYSVGIGQISSEVPQNLSASRPQDRQFILSSKKLLLSDSGFYLCAWNHRQLLSYGYTFGSGTRLTVV.

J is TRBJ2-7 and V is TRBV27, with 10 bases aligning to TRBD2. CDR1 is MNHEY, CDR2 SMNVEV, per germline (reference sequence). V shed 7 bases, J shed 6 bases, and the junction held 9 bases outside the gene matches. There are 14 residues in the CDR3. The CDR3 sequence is CASIRAGGIGEQYF. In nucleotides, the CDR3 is TGTGCCAGCATTCGAGCGGGAGGGATTGGCGAGCAGTACTTC.

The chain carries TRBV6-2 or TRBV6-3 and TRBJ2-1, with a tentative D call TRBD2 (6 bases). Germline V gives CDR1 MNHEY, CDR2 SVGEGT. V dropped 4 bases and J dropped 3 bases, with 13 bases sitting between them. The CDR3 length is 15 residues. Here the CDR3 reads CASSFQGGHYNEQFF. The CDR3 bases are TGTGCCAGCAGTTTCCAGGGAGGCCACTACAATGAGCAGTTCTTC.

The CDR3 loop is CATSRDSVTGFNDEQFF. CDR3 sequence (DNA): TGTGCCACCAGCAGAGATTCGGTAACAGGGTTTAACGATGAGCAGTTCTTC. The chain joins TRBV15 to TRBJ2-1; D perhaps matches TRBD1 (6 bases). The germline V gene encodes CDR1 LNHNV and CDR2 YYDKDF (reference sequence). There are 17 residues in the CDR3. Trimming removed 0 bases from V and 8 bases from J, with 20 bases in between.

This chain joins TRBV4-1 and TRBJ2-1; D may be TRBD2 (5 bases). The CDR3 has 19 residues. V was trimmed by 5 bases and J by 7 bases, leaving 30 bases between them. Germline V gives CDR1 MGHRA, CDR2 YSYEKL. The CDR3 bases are TGCGCCAGCAGCTACAAAATACACCCTAGCTCGTCCCATACAAATGAGCAGTTCTTC. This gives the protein CASSYKIHPSSSHTNEQFF.

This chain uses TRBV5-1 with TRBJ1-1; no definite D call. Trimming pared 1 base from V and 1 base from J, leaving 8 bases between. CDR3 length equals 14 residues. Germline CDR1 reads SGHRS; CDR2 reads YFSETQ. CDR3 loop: CASSLNRGNTEAFF. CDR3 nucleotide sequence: TGCGCCAGCAGCTTGAATCGGGGGAACACTGAAGCTTTCTTT.

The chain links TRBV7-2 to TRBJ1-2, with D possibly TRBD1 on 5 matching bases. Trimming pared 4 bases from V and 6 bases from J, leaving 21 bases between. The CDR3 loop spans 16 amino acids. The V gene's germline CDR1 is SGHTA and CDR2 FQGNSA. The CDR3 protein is CASSSPGRGIRNGYTF. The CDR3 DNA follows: TGTGCCAGCAGCTCCCCGGGGCGGGGAATAAGAAATGGCTACACCTTC. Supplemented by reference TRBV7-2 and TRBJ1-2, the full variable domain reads GAGVSQSPSNKVTEKGKDVELRCDPISGHTALYWYRQSLGQGLEFLIYFQGNSAPDKSGLPSDRFSAERTGGSVSTLTIQRTQQEDSAVYLCASSSPGRGIRNGYTFGSGTRLTVV.

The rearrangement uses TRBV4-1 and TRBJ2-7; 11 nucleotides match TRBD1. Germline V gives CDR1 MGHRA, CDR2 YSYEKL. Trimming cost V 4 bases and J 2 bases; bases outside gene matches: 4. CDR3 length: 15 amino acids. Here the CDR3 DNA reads TGCGCCAGCAGCCCGGGACAGGGGGGTACCTACGAGCAGTACTTC. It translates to CASSPGQGGTYEQYF.